This T cell receptor (beta chain) was captured in a study of T-cell reconstitution after alpha-beta-depleted transplantation in children. Broader study findings: Diversity of TCRbeta at day 60 was high in some patients, arising from surviving recipient T cells and thymic progenitors. Hyperexpanded clones declined; after one year, newly produced T cells mostly supplied diversity. It was reported that alpha-beta T cells came from several hundred expanded graft clones (about two months after transplant).

Researchers prepared the TCRbeta library using unique molecular identifiers, the study reports. TCRdb reprocessed the PCR reads with MiXCR, giving one entry per CDR3 protein. The data show about a million distinct CDR3 sequences, with less than 30% seen just once and about 28% held by the top ten. Concerning this clonotype: Its target is unknown.

The ends lost 6 bases at V and 5 bases at J; junction bases unmatched: 11. This CDR3 has 15 residues. The clonotype comes from a boy younger than two who had a stem cell transplant for SCID, so the T cells may come from the graft donor. This sequence joins TRBV12-3 or TRBV12-4 and TRBJ2-7; 9 bases fit TRBD1. This specimen consisted of PBMCs, mostly from graft donor cells, obtained 360 days after TCRalphabeta/CD19-depleted stem cell transplant. For the CDR3, the DNA is TGTGCCAGCAGCAGGCCGGGACAGGGTAAGGACGAGCAGTACTTC. Protein sequence: CASSRPGQGKDEQYF.